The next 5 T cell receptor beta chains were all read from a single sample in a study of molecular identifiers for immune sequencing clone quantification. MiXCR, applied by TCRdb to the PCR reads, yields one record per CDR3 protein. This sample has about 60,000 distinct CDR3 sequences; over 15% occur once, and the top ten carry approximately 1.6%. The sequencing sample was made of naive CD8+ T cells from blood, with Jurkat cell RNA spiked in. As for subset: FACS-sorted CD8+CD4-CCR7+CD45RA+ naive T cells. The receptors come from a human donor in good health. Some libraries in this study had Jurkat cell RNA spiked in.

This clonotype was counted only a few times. The CDR3 spells CASSPRQRQNTGELFF. The CDR3, as DNA: TGTGCCAGCAGCCCACGACAGCGACAGAACACCGGGGAGCTGTTTTTT. This chain uses TRBV7-9 with TRBJ2-2, with D perhaps matching TRBD1 (5 bases). Trimming cost V 5 bases and J 1 base, with 14 bases left between them. The CDR3 consists of 16 residues. Germline CDR1 is SEHNR and CDR2 is FQNEAQ (reference sequence).

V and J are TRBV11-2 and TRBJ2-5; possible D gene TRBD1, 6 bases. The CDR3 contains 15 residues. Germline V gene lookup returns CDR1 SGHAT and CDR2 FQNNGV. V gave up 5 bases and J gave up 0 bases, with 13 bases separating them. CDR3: CASSQPTGNQETQYF. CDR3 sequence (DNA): TGTGCCAGCAGCCAACCGACAGGAAACCAAGAGACCCAGTACTTC.

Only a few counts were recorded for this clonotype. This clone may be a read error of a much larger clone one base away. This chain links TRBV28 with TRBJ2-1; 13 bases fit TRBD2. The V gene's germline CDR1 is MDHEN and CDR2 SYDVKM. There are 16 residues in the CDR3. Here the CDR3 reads CASSWTSGSSYNEQLF. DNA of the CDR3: TGTGCCAGCAGTTGGACTAGCGGGAGCTCCTACAATGAGCAGCTCTTC.

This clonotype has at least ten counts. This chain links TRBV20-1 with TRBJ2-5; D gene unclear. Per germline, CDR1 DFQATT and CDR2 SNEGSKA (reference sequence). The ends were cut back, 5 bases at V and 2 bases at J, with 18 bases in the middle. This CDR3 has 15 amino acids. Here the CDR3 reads CSAGPPEWIQETQYF. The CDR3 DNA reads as TGCAGTGCTGGCCCCCCGGAATGGATTCAAGAGACCCAGTACTTC.

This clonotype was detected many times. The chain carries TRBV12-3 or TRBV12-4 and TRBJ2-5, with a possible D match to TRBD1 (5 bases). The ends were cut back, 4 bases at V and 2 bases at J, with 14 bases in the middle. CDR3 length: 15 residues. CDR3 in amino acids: CASSSPTRGQETQYF. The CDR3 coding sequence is TGTGCCAGCAGTTCCCCAACAAGGGGACAAGAGACCCAGTACTTC.